This T cell receptor (beta chain) was sequenced in a study of blood T cell repertoires in COVID-19. Two negative PCRs, clearance, or symptom resolution characterized the recovered Cohort 3 donors. Here immunoSEQ multiplex PCR was the method, and the copy in TCRdb shows in-frame clones only, minus some. The sample has 250,000 to 350,000 clones; about 85% are singletons. Looked up from germline, CDR1 is SEHNR and CDR2 is FQNEAQ (reference sequence). V dropped 3 bases and J dropped 2; count of bases not matched to a gene: 1. CDR3 length: 14 residues. The V gene is TRBV7-9, the J gene TRBJ2-5, with TRBD2 matching 9 bases. The specimen sequenced was PBMCs or T cells enriched from blood (not recorded which). The sequence was obtained from a woman aged 45-65 years who had recovered from COVID-19. CDR3 in DNA: TGTGCCAGCAGCTTGGGACTAGCACAAGAGACCCAGTACTTC. Its protein is CASSLGLAQETQYF.